What follows are 5 T cell receptor beta chains derived from one specimen sequenced in a study of T cells in Graves' hyperthyroidism and ophthalmopathy. The CDR3 regions of TCR beta were amplified from RNA transcripts. TCR CDR3 regions were first amplified by RT-PCR with HTBI primers. TCRdb recomputed calls from the multiplex PCR reads with MiXCR, one row per CDR3 protein. The sample has almost 600,000 distinct CDR3 sequences; around 14% are singletons. The sequencing sample was made of blood. These receptors all come from a woman aged 25 to 45 with Graves' hyperthyroidism that later progressed to Graves' ophthalmopathy.

This clonotype was detected ten times or more. V gene TRBV11-1 combines with J gene TRBJ2-7, with a tentative D call TRBD2 (6 bases). The CDR3 covers 13 residues. Germline values: CDR1 SGHAT, CDR2 FQDESV (reference sequence). V lost 3 bases, J lost 4 bases, and 10 bases lay in between. CDR3 in amino acids: CASSFPGAYEQYF. Written as DNA, the CDR3 is TGTGCCAGCAGCTTCCCGGGAGCGTACGAGCAGTACTTC.

This clonotype has ten or more counts. This chain uses TRBV6-1 with TRBJ1-1, with D hard to call. The CDR3 consists of 16 residues. V lost 5 bases and J lost 0, with 16 bases in between. Germline CDR1 MNHNS, CDR2 SASEGT. The CDR3, as DNA: TGTGCCAGCAGTTATATTCCCAGACCAATGAACACTGAAGCTTTCTTT. Translated, it gives CASSYIPRPMNTEAFF.

This clonotype was detected ten times or more. The chain links TRBV11-3 to TRBJ2-7, with a possible D match to TRBD1 (6 bases). The V gene's germline CDR1 is SGHNT and CDR2 YENEEA. The CDR3 covers 15 residues. V shed 5 bases and J shed 0 bases, with 14 bases lying between them. CDR3 nucleotide sequence: TGTGCCAGCAGCCCCCAGAGGGACAACTCCTACGAGCAGTACTTC. It yields the protein CASSPQRDNSYEQYF.

This clonotype was counted at least ten times. The J gene is TRBJ1-6, the V gene TRBV28, with 7 positions matching TRBD1. CDR3 size: 16 residues. After removal of 7 bases from V and 9 bases from J, the junction contained 15 bases not matched to a gene. From germline, CDR1 is MDHEN and CDR2 SYDVKM. The DNA for the CDR3 is TGTGCCAGCAACAAAAACAGGGGAGTAAAGGGTTCACCCCTCCACTTT. This translates into CASNKNRGVKGSPLHF.

This clonotype was counted many times. The rearrangement links TRBV15 to TRBJ1-2; D not certain. Germline assignment: CDR1 LNHNV and CDR2 YYDKDF (reference sequence). Trimming took off 1 base at V and 5 bases at J, with 5 bases between the two ends. This CDR3 contains 12 residues. CDR3 protein: CATSRVTYGYTF. CDR3 nucleotide sequence: TGTGCCACCAGCAGAGTTACTTATGGCTACACCTTC.